One and the same sample provided the 4 T cell receptor beta chains below, sequenced in a study of shared clonotypes between healthy human individuals. Repertoires were generated with immunoSEQ multiplex PCR, while TCRdb's copy carries only in-frame clones and drops some. The sample includes 2,100,000 or so clones, around 95% seen only once; the top ten take roughly 0.13%. Sequenced sample: naive CD4+ T cells sorted from blood. As for subset: CD45RA+ positively selected. Source of these receptors: a man younger than 30 in good health.

The rearrangement joins TRBV7-2 to TRBJ2-7; 9 nucleotides match TRBD2. The CDR3 has 13 residues. V shed 4 bases, J shed 2 bases, and the junction held 0 bases outside the gene matches. The germline V gene encodes CDR1 SGHTA and CDR2 FQGNSA. CDR3 sequence (DNA): TGTGCCAGCAGCTCTAGCGGGACCTACGAGCAGTACTTC. Amino acids: CASSSSGTYEQYF.

This clone was observed a single time. In DNA form, the CDR3 reads TGTGCCAGCAGCTTGGCAGGTAGCCGTGATACGCAGTATTTT. Translated, it gives CASSLAGSRDTQYF. The rearrangement links TRBV5-6 to TRBJ2-3; no clear D gene. The CDR3 has 14 residues. CDR1 is SGHDT and CDR2 is YYEEEE in the germline V gene. V was trimmed by 0 bases and J by 6 bases, leaving 11 bases between them.

The gene calls are TRBV5-1 and TRBJ2-3; D is possibly TRBD2 (5 bases). The CDR3 runs 15 residues. V lost 4 bases, J lost 3 bases, and 15 bases lay in between. From germline, CDR1 is SGHRS and CDR2 YFSETQ. The CDR3 nucleotides read TGCGCCAGCAGCGTGACGGGGATGGGGACAGATACGCAGTATTTT. Protein: CASSVTGMGTDTQYF. The full variable domain, in which reference TRBV5-1 and TRBJ2-3 provide the parts outside the CDR3, is KAGVTQTPRYLIKTRGQQVTLSCSPISGHRSVSWYQQTPGQGLQFLFEYFSETQRNKGNFPGRFSGRQFSNSRSEMNVSTLELGDSALYLCASSVTGMGTDTQYFGPGTRLTVL.

The V and J genes are TRBV5-1 and TRBJ2-3, with D tentatively TRBD1 (5 bases). This CDR3 has 16 residues. Germline CDR1 and CDR2: SGHRS and YFSETQ. Deletions cut 1 base from V and 6 bases from J, with 18 bases between. The CDR3 bases are TGCGCCAGCAGCTTGTATTATGGCCAGGGTAGGGATACGCAGTATTTT. It specifies CASSLYYGQGRDTQYF. Filled out from reference TRBV5-1 and TRBJ2-3, the complete variable domain reads KAGVTQTPRYLIKTRGQQVTLSCSPISGHRSVSWYQQTPGQGLQFLFEYFSETQRNKGNFPGRFSGRQFSNSRSEMNVSTLELGDSALYLCASSLYYGQGRDTQYFGPGTRLTVL.